Listed below are T cell receptor beta chains from one sample, sequenced in a study of vaccination and CD4 T cells after COVID-19. TCRdb called the PCR reads again in MiXCR, with one record for every CDR3 protein. The sample shows 12,000 to 15,000 distinct CDR3 sequences, 65% to 70% of them seen only once. Specimen: CD4+ T cells from blood, collected after SARS-CoV-2 vaccination. All receptors derive from a human donor who had recovered from COVID-19. Both conserved end residues are part of each CDR3. Each record gives: J gene, D gene, V gene, clone size, CDR3 protein, CDR3 DNA. D genes are given only for firm matches. Size values are once, few and many counts, or a class for expanded clones, and some rows have none.

TRBJ2-1	TRBD2	TRBV24-1	NA	CATSDWGEREGYNEQFF	TGTGCCACCAGTGATTGGGGAGAGCGGGAGGGGTACAATGAGCAGTTCTTC
TRBJ2-1	TRBD1	TRBV6-1	NA	CASSEAGGNNEQFF	TGTGCCAGCAGTGAGGCAGGGGGAAACAATGAGCAGTTCTTC
TRBJ1-1	NA	TRBV20-1	NA	CSARRTGFGAFF	TGCAGTGCTCGAAGAACAGGTTTTGGAGCTTTCTTT
TRBJ1-2	TRBD1	TRBV7-2	NA	CASSLTPDRAYGYTF	TGTGCCAGCAGCTTAACACCCGACAGGGCCTATGGCTACACCTTC
TRBJ2-7	TRBD2	TRBV20-1	few	CSARDPKTGTSWYEQYF	TGCAGTGCTAGAGATCCGAAGACCGGGACTAGCTGGTACGAGCAGTACTTC
TRBJ2-1	TRBD2	TRBV24-1	NA	CATSDSGLAGVVEQFF	TGTGCCACCAGTGATTCTGGACTAGCGGGAGTGGTTGAGCAGTTCTTC
TRBJ1-1	NA	TRBV6-2/TRBV6-3	NA	CASSEQGENTEAFF	TGTGCCAGCAGTGAACAGGGAGAGAACACTGAAGCTTTCTTT
TRBJ2-7	TRBD1	TRBV5-8	NA	CASSTQGAHEQYF	TGTGCCAGCAGCACACAGGGGGCCCACGAGCAGTACTTC
TRBJ1-5	TRBD1	TRBV29-1	NA	CSVSDRVDQPQHF	TGCAGCGTCTCGGACAGGGTTGATCAGCCCCAGCATTTT
TRBJ1-2	NA	TRBV30	NA	CAWRAQQYYGYTF	TGTGCCTGGAGAGCCCAGCAGTACTATGGCTACACCTTC
TRBJ2-7	TRBD2	TRBV6-1	once	CASSEALAAYEQYF	TGTGCCAGCAGTGAAGCGCTAGCGGCTTACGAGCAGTACTTC
TRBJ2-6	NA	TRBV20-1	NA	CSARDTGAGANVLTF	TGCAGTGCTAGAGATACCGGGGCTGGGGCCAACGTCCTGACTTTC
TRBJ2-5	NA	TRBV20-1	NA	CSAGVGSFETQYF	TGCAGTGCTGGAGTAGGCTCATTCGAGACCCAGTACTTC
TRBJ1-2	NA	TRBV10-3	NA	CAISGTGNKDYGYTF	TGTGCCATCAGTGGTACGGGTAACAAGGACTATGGCTACACCTTC
TRBJ2-5	NA	TRBV30	NA	CAWSDAGLRETQYF	TGTGCCTGGAGTGACGCGGGGCTCCGGGAGACCCAGTACTTC
TRBJ2-3	TRBD2	TRBV11-3	NA	CASSFGAGRADTQYF	TGTGCCAGCAGCTTTGGGGCAGGGAGGGCAGATACGCAGTATTTT
TRBJ2-5	TRBD2	TRBV27	NA	CASSTNSGSALRETQYF	TGTGCCAGCAGTACAAATAGCGGGTCCGCCTTAAGAGAGACCCAGTACTTC
TRBJ2-3	TRBD1	TRBV7-3	NA	CASSLRDRARDTQYF	TGTGCCAGCAGCTTGCGGGACAGGGCAAGAGATACGCAGTATTTT
TRBJ1-4	NA	TRBV20-1	NA	CSAIETANEKLFF	TGCAGTGCGATCGAGACTGCGAATGAAAAACTGTTTTTT
TRBJ2-2	NA	TRBV7-3	NA	CASSPPNRVGELFF	TGTGCCAGCAGCCCCCCGAATCGCGTGGGGGAGCTGTTTTTT
TRBJ2-1	NA	TRBV20-1	once	CSASWFWRDRPTEQFF	TGCAGTGCTAGTTGGTTCTGGCGGGATCGCCCCACGGAGCAGTTCTTC
TRBJ2-4	NA	TRBV19	NA	CASSIEGRNIQYF	TGTGCCAGTAGTATAGAGGGGAGAAACATTCAGTACTTC
TRBJ2-1	NA	TRBV28	NA	CASKEPSSKGQFF	TGTGCCAGCAAGGAGCCCTCTAGCAAGGGCCAGTTCTTC
TRBJ1-4	TRBD1	TRBV4-1	NA	CASSQGNSGTGGEKLFF	TGCGCCAGCAGCCAGGGTAACTCCGGGACAGGTGGTGAAAAACTGTTTTTT
TRBJ2-5	NA	TRBV7-2	NA	CASSLEQGETQYF	TGTGCCAGCAGCTTAGAACAGGGTGAGACCCAGTACTTC
TRBJ1-1	TRBD1	TRBV14	once	CASSQGQLMNTEAFF	TGTGCCAGCAGCCAGGGACAGTTAATGAACACTGAAGCTTTCTTT
TRBJ2-4	NA	TRBV6-1	once	CASTQKGLLSKNIQYF	TGTGCCAGCACCCAGAAGGGTTTACTGAGCAAAAACATTCAGTACTTC
TRBJ2-1	NA	TRBV7-2	NA	CASSTGLNNEQFF	TGTGCCAGCAGCACAGGACTAAACAATGAGCAGTTCTTC
TRBJ2-3	TRBD2	TRBV28	NA	CASSPGTSGLDTQYF	TGTGCCAGCAGCCCCGGGACTAGCGGCCTAGATACGCAGTATTTT
TRBJ1-5	TRBD1	TRBV6-1	once	CASITDRGRISNQPQHF	TGTGCCAGCATCACGGACAGGGGGCGCATCAGCAATCAGCCCCAGCATTTT
TRBJ2-7	TRBD2	TRBV18	once	CASSASGLAGGGQYF	TGTGCCAGCTCAGCCTCGGGACTAGCGGGAGGCGGGCAGTACTTC
TRBJ2-3	NA	TRBV19	NA	CASSTSRRGTQYF	TGTGCCAGTAGCACCTCCCGGAGGGGGACGCAGTATTTT
TRBJ2-7	NA	TRBV5-4	NA	CASSLGGEQYF	TGTGCCAGCAGCTTGGGCGGCGAGCAGTACTTC
TRBJ2-3	NA	TRBV28	NA	CASNPPRDRSASTDTQYF	TGTGCCAGCAACCCCCCCCGCGATCGGTCGGCTAGCACAGATACGCAGTATTTT
TRBJ1-1	TRBD1	TRBV7-9	NA	CASSQGQENTEAFF	TGTGCCAGCAGCCAAGGACAGGAGAACACTGAAGCTTTCTTT
TRBJ2-7	NA	TRBV7-2	NA	CASSLAVGAYEQYF	TGTGCCAGCAGCTTAGCTGTAGGCGCCTACGAGCAGTACTTC
TRBJ1-5	NA	TRBV9	NA	CASSENSNQPQHF	TGTGCCAGCAGTGAAAATAGCAATCAGCCCCAGCATTTT
TRBJ1-6	NA	TRBV10-3	once	CAISETGLNYNSPLHF	TGTGCCATCAGTGAAACGGGACTGAACTATAATTCACCCCTCCACTTT
TRBJ2-7	TRBD1	TRBV6-5	once	CASSYSPGQPYEQYF	TGTGCCAGCAGTTACTCACCGGGACAGCCCTACGAGCAGTACTTC
TRBJ2-1	NA	TRBV6-1	NA	CASRTESNEQFF	TGTGCCAGCAGGACAGAATCCAATGAGCAGTTCTTC
TRBJ2-3	TRBD2	TRBV19	NA	CASSNRAGGFTDTQYF	TGTGCCAGTAGTAACCGAGCGGGAGGATTTACAGATACGCAGTATTTT
TRBJ2-1	NA	TRBV28	NA	CASSLPGGSYNEQFF	TGTGCCAGCAGTCTACCTGGGGGCTCCTACAATGAGCAGTTCTTC
TRBJ1-1	NA	TRBV29-1	NA	CSVDSVGTEAFF	TGCAGCGTTGATTCCGTGGGGACTGAAGCTTTCTTT
TRBJ2-7	TRBD1	TRBV29-1	NA	CSVEAGQGYEQYF	TGCAGCGTTGAGGCGGGACAGGGATACGAGCAGTACTTC
TRBJ2-1	TRBD2	TRBV7-2	NA	CASSLLAGGYEQFF	TGTGCCAGCAGCTTACTAGCGGGAGGATATGAGCAGTTCTTC